The TCR beta chain described here comes from a study of OX40 agonist ivuxolimab in advanced cancers. Study-wide context: Participants averaged about 60 years of age (range roughly 23 to 85) and were roughly 80% male. Checkpoint inhibitors had been given previously to 40% of patients. The study's findings and limits: The study found among the lowest clonal expansion in partial responders at 0.1-3.0 mg/kg.

The repertoire was sequenced with immunoSEQ multiplex PCR; TCRdb's copy has only in-frame clones and lacks some. The sample holds under 100,000 clones, about 85% seen once. On this clone itself: Its antigen is as yet unknown.

The trim removed 3 bases at V and 3 bases at J, leaving 12 bases unmatched. This CDR3 region has 18 residues. The germline gives CDR1 LNHDA, CDR2 SQIVND (reference sequence). The rearrangement joins TRBV19 to TRBJ1-3; 9 bases line up with TRBD1. The source was CD4+ or CD8+ T cells sorted from blood, collected in a trial of the OX40 agonist ivuxolimab. The receptor's source is an adult with an advanced solid tumor such as melanoma, head and neck, liver or kidney cancer. CDR3 DNA sequence: TGTGCCAGTAGTATTCAGGACAGGGGTACGATTGTTGGAAACACCATATATTTT. Encoded protein: CASSIQDRGTIVGNTIYF. Combining the CDR3 with reference TRBV19 and TRBJ1-3 gives the whole variable domain DGGITQSPKYLFRKEGQNVTLSCEQNLNHDAMYWYRQDPGQGLRLIYYSQIVNDFQKGDIAEGYSVSREKKESFPLTVTSAQKNPTAFYLCASSIQDRGTIVGNTIYFGEGSWLTVV.